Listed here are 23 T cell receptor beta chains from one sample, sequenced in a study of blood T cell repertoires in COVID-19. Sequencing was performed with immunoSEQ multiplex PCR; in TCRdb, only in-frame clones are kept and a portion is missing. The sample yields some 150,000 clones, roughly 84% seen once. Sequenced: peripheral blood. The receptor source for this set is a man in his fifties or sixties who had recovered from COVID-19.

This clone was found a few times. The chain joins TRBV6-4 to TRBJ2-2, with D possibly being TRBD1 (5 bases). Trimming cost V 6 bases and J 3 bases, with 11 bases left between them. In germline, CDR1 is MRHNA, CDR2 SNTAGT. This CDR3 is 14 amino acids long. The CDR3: CASSKDSYTGELFF. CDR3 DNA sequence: TGTGCCAGCAGCAAAGACAGTTACACCGGGGAGCTGTTTTTT.

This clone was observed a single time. This chain's CDR3 is CASRPGGKTEAFF. CDR3 bases: TGTGCCAGCAGACCGGGGGGGAAGACTGAAGCTTTCTTT. The chain recombines TRBV12-3 or TRBV12-4 with TRBJ1-1; D perhaps matches TRBD1 (5 bases). This CDR3 comprises 13 residues. Trimming cost V 6 bases and J 5 bases, with 13 bases left between them.

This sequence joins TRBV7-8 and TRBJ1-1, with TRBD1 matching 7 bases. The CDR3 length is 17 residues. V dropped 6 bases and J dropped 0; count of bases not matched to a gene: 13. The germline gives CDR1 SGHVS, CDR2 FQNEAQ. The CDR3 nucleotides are TGTGCCAGCAGATCTCGGGACAGACCCCTTGTGAACACTGAAGCTTTCTTT. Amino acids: CASRSRDRPLVNTEAFF. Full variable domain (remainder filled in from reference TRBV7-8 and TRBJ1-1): GAGVSQSPRYKVAKRGQDVALRCDPISGHVSLFWYQQALGQGPEFLTYFQNEAQLDKSGLPSDRFFAERPEGSVSTLKIQRTQQEDSAVYLCASRSRDRPLVNTEAFFGQGTRLTVV.

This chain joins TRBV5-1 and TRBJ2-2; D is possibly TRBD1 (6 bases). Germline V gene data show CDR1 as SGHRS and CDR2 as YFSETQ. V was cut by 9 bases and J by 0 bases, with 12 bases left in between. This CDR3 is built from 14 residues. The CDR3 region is CATATGSNTGELFF. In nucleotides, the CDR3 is TGCGCCACCGCAACAGGGTCGAACACCGGGGAGCTGTTTTTT.

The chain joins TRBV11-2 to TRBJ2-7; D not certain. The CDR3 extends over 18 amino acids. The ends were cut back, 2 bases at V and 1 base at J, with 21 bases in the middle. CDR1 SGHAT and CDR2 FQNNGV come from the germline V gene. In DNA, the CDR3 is TGTGCCAGCAGCTTAATTCCCCCGGGTGGTCAAGATTCCTACGAGCAGTACTTC. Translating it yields CASSLIPPGGQDSYEQYF.

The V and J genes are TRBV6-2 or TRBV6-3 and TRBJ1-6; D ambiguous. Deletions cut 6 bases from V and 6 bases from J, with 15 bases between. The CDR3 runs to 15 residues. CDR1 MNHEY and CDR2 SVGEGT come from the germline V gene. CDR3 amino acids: CASSRPGGRNSPLHF. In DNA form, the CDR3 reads TGTGCCAGCAGCCGTCCTGGAGGTCGTAATTCACCCCTCCACTTT.

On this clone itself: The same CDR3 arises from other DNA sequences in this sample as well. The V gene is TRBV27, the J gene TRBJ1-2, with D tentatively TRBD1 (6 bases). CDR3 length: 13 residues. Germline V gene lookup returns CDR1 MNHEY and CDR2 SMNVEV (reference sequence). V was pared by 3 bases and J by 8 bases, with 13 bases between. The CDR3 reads CASSFSGGRGYTF. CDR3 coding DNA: TGTGCCAGCAGTTTCAGCGGGGGCCGGGGCTACACCTTC.

CDR3 loop: CARWGLTEAFF. The CDR3 DNA reads TGTGCCAGATGGGGCCTAACTGAAGCTTTCTTT. This chain links TRBV2 with TRBJ1-1, with D possibly TRBD1 on 5 matching bases. Germline V gives CDR1 SNHLY, CDR2 FYNNEI. V dropped 9 bases and J dropped 5 bases, with 10 bases sitting between them. The CDR3 is made up of 11 amino acids.

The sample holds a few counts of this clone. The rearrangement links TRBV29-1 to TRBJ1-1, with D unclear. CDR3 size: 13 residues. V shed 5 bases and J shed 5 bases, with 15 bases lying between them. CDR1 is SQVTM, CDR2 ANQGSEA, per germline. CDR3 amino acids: CSVPSGSGTEAFF. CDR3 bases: TGCAGCGTTCCCTCAGGATCAGGAACTGAAGCTTTCTTT.

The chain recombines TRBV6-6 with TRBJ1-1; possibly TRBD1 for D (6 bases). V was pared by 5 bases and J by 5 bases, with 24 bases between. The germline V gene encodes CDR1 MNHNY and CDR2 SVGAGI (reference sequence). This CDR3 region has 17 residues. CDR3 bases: TGTGCCAGCAGTCACCTCCCGCGGCGGGGGGCGAGGACTGAAGCTTTCTTT. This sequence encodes CASSHLPRRGARTEAFF.

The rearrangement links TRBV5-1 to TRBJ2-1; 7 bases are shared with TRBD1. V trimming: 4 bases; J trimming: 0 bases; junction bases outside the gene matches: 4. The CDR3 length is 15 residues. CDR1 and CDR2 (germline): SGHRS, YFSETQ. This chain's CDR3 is CASSRGQVSYNEQFF. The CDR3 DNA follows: TGCGCCAGCAGCCGCGGACAGGTCTCCTACAATGAGCAGTTCTTC. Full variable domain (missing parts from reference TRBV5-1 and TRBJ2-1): KAGVTQTPRYLIKTRGQQVTLSCSPISGHRSVSWYQQTPGQGLQFLFEYFSETQRNKGNFPGRFSGRQFSNSRSEMNVSTLELGDSALYLCASSRGQVSYNEQFFGPGTRLTVL.

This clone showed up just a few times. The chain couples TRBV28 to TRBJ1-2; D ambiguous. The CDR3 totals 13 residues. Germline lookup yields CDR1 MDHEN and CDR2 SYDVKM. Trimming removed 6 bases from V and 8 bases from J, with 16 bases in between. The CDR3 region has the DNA TGTGCCAGCAGCCGCGGCGGGGTTAGGGGCTACACCTTC. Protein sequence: CASSRGGVRGYTF.

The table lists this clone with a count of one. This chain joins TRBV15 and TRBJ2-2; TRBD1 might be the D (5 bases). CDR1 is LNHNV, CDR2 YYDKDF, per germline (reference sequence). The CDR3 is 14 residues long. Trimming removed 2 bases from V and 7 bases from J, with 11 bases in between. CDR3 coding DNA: TGTGCCACCAGCAGACAACAGGACGTCGGGGAGCTGTTTTTT. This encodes CATSRQQDVGELFF.

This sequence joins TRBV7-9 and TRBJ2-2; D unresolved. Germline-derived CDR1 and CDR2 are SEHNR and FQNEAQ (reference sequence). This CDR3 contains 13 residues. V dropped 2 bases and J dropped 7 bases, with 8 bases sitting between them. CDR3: CASSLMTIGELFF. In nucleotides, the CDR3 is TGTGCCAGCAGCTTAATGACAATCGGGGAGCTGTTTTTT.

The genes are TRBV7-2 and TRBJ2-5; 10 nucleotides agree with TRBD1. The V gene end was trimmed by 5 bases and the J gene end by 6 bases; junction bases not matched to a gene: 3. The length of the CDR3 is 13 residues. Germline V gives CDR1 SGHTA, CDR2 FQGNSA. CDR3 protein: CASSLGQGQTQYF. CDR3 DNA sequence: TGTGCCAGCAGCCTGGGACAGGGGCAGACCCAGTACTTC.

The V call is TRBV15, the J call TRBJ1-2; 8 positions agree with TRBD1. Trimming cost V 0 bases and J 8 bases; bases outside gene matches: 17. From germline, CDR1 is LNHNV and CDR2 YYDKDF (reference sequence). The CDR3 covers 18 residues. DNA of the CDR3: TGTGCCACCAGCAGAGAGTTGGGTCCGGGACAGGCATTCGGAGGCTACACCTTC. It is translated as CATSRELGPGQAFGGYTF.

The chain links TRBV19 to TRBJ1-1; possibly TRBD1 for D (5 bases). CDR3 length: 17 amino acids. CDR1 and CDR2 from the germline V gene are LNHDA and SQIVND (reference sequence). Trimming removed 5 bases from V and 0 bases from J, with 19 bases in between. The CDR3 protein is CASSLNRLGEMNTEAFF. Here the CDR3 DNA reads TGTGCCAGTAGTCTCAATCGGTTAGGGGAAATGAACACTGAAGCTTTCTTT.

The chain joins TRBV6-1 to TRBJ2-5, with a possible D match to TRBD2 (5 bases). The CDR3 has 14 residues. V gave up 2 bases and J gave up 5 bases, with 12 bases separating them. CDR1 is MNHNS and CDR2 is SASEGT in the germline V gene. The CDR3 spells CASSETGERETQYF. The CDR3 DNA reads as TGTGCCAGCAGTGAAACCGGGGAACGGGAGACCCAGTACTTC.

DNA for the CDR3: TGTGCCAGCAGGCTCTCTAGCGGGGATACGCAGTATTTT. Its translation: CASRLSSGDTQYF. The chain couples TRBV11-3 to TRBJ2-3; TRBD2 agrees at 8 bases. Trimming at V came to 6 bases and at J to 6 bases, leaving 5 bases not matched to a gene. The germline V gene has CDR1 SGHNT and CDR2 YENEEA. The CDR3 runs to 13 residues. The whole variable domain, remainder taken from reference TRBV11-3 and TRBJ2-3, is EAGVVQSPRYKIIEKKQPVAFWCNPISGHNTLYWYLQNLGQGPELLIRYENEEAVDDSQLPKDRFSAERLKGVDSTLKIQPAELGDSAVYLCASRLSSGDTQYFGPGTRLTVL.

The CDR3 loop reads CASSNRDRGNEQFF. In DNA, the CDR3 is TGTGCCAGCAGCAACCGGGACAGGGGTAATGAGCAGTTCTTC. The V call is TRBV3-1 (or the pseudogene TRBV3-2), the J call TRBJ2-1, with TRBD1 identical over 10 bases. Germline V gene sequence: CDR1 LGHDT, CDR2 YNNKEL (reference sequence). V gave up 5 bases and J gave up 7 bases; unmatched junction bases: 5. The CDR3 is 14 residues long.

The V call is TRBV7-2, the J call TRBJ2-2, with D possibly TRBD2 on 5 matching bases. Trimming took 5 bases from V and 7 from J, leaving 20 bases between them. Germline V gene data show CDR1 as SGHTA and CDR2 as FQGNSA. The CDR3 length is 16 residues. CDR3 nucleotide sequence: TGTGCCAGCAGCCCAGCACCCATCGGACTCGGCGGGGAGCTGTTTTTT. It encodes CASSPAPIGLGGELFF. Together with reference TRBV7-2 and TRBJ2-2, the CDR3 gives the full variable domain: GAGVSQSPSNKVTEKGKDVELRCDPISGHTALYWYRQSLGQGLEFLIYFQGNSAPDKSGLPSDRFSAERTGGSVSTLTIQRTQQEDSAVYLCASSPAPIGLGGELFFGEGSRLTVL.

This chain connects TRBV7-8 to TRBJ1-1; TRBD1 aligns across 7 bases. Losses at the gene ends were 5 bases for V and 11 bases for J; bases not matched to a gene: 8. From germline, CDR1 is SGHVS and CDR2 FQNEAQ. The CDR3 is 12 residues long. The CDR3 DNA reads TGTGCCAGCAGCCCAGGAGAGGGACAGGCTTTCTTT. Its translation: CASSPGEGQAFF. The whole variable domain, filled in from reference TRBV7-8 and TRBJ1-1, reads GAGVSQSPRYKVAKRGQDVALRCDPISGHVSLFWYQQALGQGPEFLTYFQNEAQLDKSGLPSDRFFAERPEGSVSTLKIQRTQQEDSAVYLCASSPGEGQAFFGQGTRLTVV.

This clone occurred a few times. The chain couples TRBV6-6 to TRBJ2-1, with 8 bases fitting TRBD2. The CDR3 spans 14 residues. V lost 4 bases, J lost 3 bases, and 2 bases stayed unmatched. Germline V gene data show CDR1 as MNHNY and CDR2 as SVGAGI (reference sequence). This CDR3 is CASSSGGHYNEQFF. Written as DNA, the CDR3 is TGTGCCAGCAGTTCGGGGGGGCACTACAATGAGCAGTTCTTC.